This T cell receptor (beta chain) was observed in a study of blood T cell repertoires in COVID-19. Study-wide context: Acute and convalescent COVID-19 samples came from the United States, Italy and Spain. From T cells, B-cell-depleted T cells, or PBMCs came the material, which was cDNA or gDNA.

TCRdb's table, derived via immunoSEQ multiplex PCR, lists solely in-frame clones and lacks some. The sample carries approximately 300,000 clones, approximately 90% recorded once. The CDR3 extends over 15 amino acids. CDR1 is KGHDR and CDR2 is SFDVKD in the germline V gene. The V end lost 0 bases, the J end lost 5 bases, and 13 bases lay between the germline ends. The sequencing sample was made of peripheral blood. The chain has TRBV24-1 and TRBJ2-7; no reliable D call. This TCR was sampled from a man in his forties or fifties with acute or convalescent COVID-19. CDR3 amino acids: CATSDLNSSSDEQYF. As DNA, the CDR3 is TGTGCCACCAGTGATTTGAACTCTTCTTCTGACGAGCAGTACTTC.